What follows are 22 T cell receptor beta chains derived from one specimen sequenced in a study of blood T cell repertoires in COVID-19 (dated by TCRdb to 2018 to 2020). Library prep was done by the immunoSEQ multiplex PCR assay. The table was pulled from immuneACCESS by TCRdb, which kept in-frame rearrangements only. Such tables lose some clones; where checked, under half of the loss comes from unresolved V genes, and the rest has no known cause. The sample table contains some 190,000 clones; only one count was recorded for more than 70% of them. The top ten constitute 5.5% to 7% of the sample. Sequences were obtained from peripheral blood. These receptors were collected from a middle-aged woman who had recovered from COVID-19.

DNA for the CDR3: TGTGCCAGCAGCTTCTCCGGGACAGGGTTCTCCTACAATGAGCAGTTCTTC. This codes for CASSFSGTGFSYNEQFF. J is TRBJ2-1 and V is TRBV7-2; 9 bases map to TRBD1. The junction had 6 bases not matched to a gene; V was cut back by 3 bases and J by 0 bases. Germline CDR1 and CDR2: SGHTA and FQGNSA. The CDR3 is 17 amino acids.

The chain joins TRBV7-3 to TRBJ2-7, with TRBD2 matching 7 bases. This CDR3 contains 13 residues. Germline V gene data show CDR1 as SGHTA and CDR2 as FQGTGA. V lost 2 bases to trimming and J lost 6 bases; unmatched junction nucleotides: 4. The CDR3 here is CASSLGGGAEQYF. Written as DNA, the CDR3 is TGTGCCAGCAGCTTAGGGGGAGGGGCCGAGCAGTACTTC.

Here the CDR3 DNA reads TGTGCCAGCAGCGTAGGGCCCCCCTCTACAGGGAACACTGAAGCTTTCTTT. Its protein is CASSVGPPSTGNTEAFF. The chain is built from TRBV9 and TRBJ1-1, with D maybe TRBD1 (5 bases). V lost 0 bases and J lost 1, with 16 bases in between. This CDR3 spans 17 amino acids. Looked up from germline, CDR1 is SGDLS and CDR2 is YYNGEE.

The chain is built from TRBV4-3 and TRBJ2-5; 12 bases line up with TRBD2. The CDR3 length is 16 residues. The trim removed 0 bases at V and 9 bases at J, leaving 8 bases unmatched. Germline CDR1 reads LGHNA; CDR2 reads YSLEER. The DNA for the CDR3 is TGCGCCAGCAGCCAAGAGGCGACTAGCGGGAGAGGGGCCCAGTACTTC. Translation: CASSQEATSGRGAQYF.

The chain carries TRBV5-1 and TRBJ1-1; 9 nucleotides align to TRBD1. After removal of 4 bases from V and 5 bases from J, the junction contained 3 bases not matched to a gene. Germline loops: CDR1 SGHRS, CDR2 YFSETQ. This CDR3 contains 13 residues. CDR3 coding DNA: TGCGCCAGCAGCCTCGGGACAGGGACTGAAGCTTTCTTT. It yields the protein CASSLGTGTEAFF.

This clone occurred once. One end of the junction does not line up with germline, which may come from a read error. J is TRBJ2-1 and V is TRBV2; D gene uncertain. Germline CDR1 SNHLY, CDR2 FYNNEI. This CDR3 contains 11 residues. CDR3 nucleotide sequence: TGTGCCAGCAGTATTGACAAAGAGCAGTTCTTC. This codes for CASSIDKEQFF.

As concerns this clone: The junction does not match germline at one end; this may be a read error. The same CDR3 is also encoded by other DNA sequences in this sample. V gene TRBV7-2 combines with J gene TRBJ2-3; weak D call: TRBD2 (6 bases). Germline CDR1 and CDR2: SGHTA and FQGNSA. CDR3 length: 14 amino acids. The CDR3 bases are TGTGCCAGCAGCTATAATAGCGGTACAGATACGCAATATTTT. It specifies CASSYNSGTDTQYF.

CDR3 region: CAWSMEGGGYTF. The CDR3 bases are TGTGCCTGGAGTATGGAGGGAGGGGGCTACACCTTC. The chain joins TRBV30 to TRBJ1-2, with D hard to call. The CDR3 is 12 amino acids. V was clipped by 2 bases and J by 8 bases, with 12 bases between them. Germline V CDR1 and CDR2: GTSNPN, SVGIG (reference sequence).

This clone was seen a single time. This sequence joins TRBV7-2 and TRBJ2-2, with D uncertain. CDR3 length equals 15 residues. Germline V gene sequence: CDR1 SGHTA, CDR2 FQGNSA. Trimming took 4 bases from V and 5 from J, leaving 14 bases between them. The CDR3 region has the DNA TGTGCCAGCAGCTCCCGTCCCCCCGGGACCGGGGAGCTGTTTTTT. Its translation: CASSSRPPGTGELFF.

The CDR3 protein is CASTAEGVDTQYF. Written as DNA, the CDR3 is TGTGCCAGCACCGCAGAGGGGGTGGATACGCAGTATTTT. The chain couples TRBV9 to TRBJ2-3; perhaps TRBD1 as D (6 bases). The CDR3 runs 13 residues. With 6 bases removed from V and 6 bases from J, the gap between germline ends came to 14 bases. Germline V CDR1 and CDR2: SGDLS, YYNGEE.

The chain combines TRBV5-1 with TRBJ1-1; D may be TRBD1 (6 bases). V was shortened by 5 bases and J by 1 base, with 12 bases between the two germline ends. CDR1 is SGHRS, CDR2 YFSETQ, per germline. This CDR3 spans 14 amino acids. CDR3 in amino acids: CASRYGQPNTEAFF. CDR3 nucleotide sequence: TGCGCCAGCAGATACGGACAGCCGAACACTGAAGCTTTCTTT.

The V gene is TRBV4-2, the J gene TRBJ2-3; TRBD2 aligns across 8 bases. CDR1 and CDR2 (germline): LGHNA, YNFKEQ. CDR3 size: 15 residues. V trimming: 4 bases; J trimming: 4 bases; junction bases outside the gene matches: 7. The CDR3 nucleotides are TGTGCCAGCAGCCCGCCGGGACTAGTATCAGATACGCAGTATTTT. Its protein is CASSPPGLVSDTQYF.

CDR3 sequence reads: CASSQGVDRGYGYTF. The CDR3 DNA reads TGCGCCAGCAGCCAAGGCGTGGACAGGGGCTATGGCTACACCTTC. The rearrangement joins TRBV4-3 to TRBJ1-2; 9 bases are shared with TRBD1. V shed 1 base, J shed 4 bases, and the junction held 4 bases outside the gene matches. The V gene's germline CDR1 is LGHNA and CDR2 YSLEER. The CDR3 length is 15 residues.

The chain recombines TRBV27 with TRBJ2-5, with D possibly matching TRBD1 (6 bases). Germline V lookup: CDR1 MNHEY, CDR2 SMNVEV (reference sequence). The CDR3 has 14 residues. V lost 3 bases and J 2 bases, leaving 10 bases between the germline ends. The CDR3 here is CASSFRGRQETQYF. CDR3 coding DNA: TGTGCCAGCAGTTTCAGGGGTAGGCAAGAGACCCAGTACTTC.

This clone was counted once. The chain has TRBV3-1 (or the pseudogene TRBV3-2) and TRBJ2-7, with 8 positions matching TRBD1. The CDR3 has 15 residues. CDR1 and CDR2 (germline): LGHDT, YNNKEL (reference sequence). V shed 4 bases and J 3 bases; nucleotides not matched to a gene: 8. The CDR3 here is CASSRSGTGFYEQYF. The CDR3 DNA follows: TGTGCCAGCAGCCGATCCGGGACAGGATTCTACGAGCAGTACTTC.

This rearrangement joins TRBV2 to TRBJ1-4; 8 bases are a match to TRBD1. Germline loops: CDR1 SNHLY, CDR2 FYNNEI. With V trimmed by 5 bases and J by 6 bases, 2 bases remained unmatched. The CDR3 covers 13 residues. The CDR3 reads CASSMDRDEKLFF. The CDR3 coding sequence is TGTGCCAGCAGTATGGACAGGGATGAAAAACTGTTTTTT.

The chain uses TRBV19 and TRBJ2-4; a possible D gene is TRBD1 (6 bases). Germline V gene data show CDR1 as LNHDA and CDR2 as SQIVND (reference sequence). V lost 5 bases and J lost 0, with 29 bases in between. CDR3 length: 21 amino acids. The CDR3 DNA sequence: TGTGCCAGTAGTTCCCCTACAAAGGCGAAACAGGGTGGGCTAGCCAAAAACATTCAGTACTTC. Its translation is CASSSPTKAKQGGLAKNIQYF.

The chain employs TRBV6-5 and TRBJ1-2, with a weak D call TRBD1 (6 bases). Germline CDR1 is MNHEY and CDR2 is SVGAGI. Trimming stripped 7 bases from V and 7 bases from J, with 19 bases between. The CDR3 sequence is 14 residues long. The CDR3 protein is CASMPTGGFGGYTF. CDR3 nucleotide sequence: TGTGCCAGCATGCCGACGGGGGGCTTTGGTGGCTACACCTTC.

This rearrangement joins TRBV15 to TRBJ1-2; TRBD1 agrees at 10 bases. Germline lookup yields CDR1 LNHNV and CDR2 YYDKDF (reference sequence). The J segment lost 6 bases and the V segment lost 3 bases, leaving 4 bases of the junction unmatched. The CDR3 loop spans 14 amino acids. The CDR3 nucleotides read TGTGCCACCAGCAGGGACAGGGGGATCGATGGCTACACCTTC. Its protein product is CATSRDRGIDGYTF.

The V and J genes are TRBV5-1 and TRBJ2-7, with D perhaps matching TRBD2 (5 bases). V shed 3 bases and J shed 2 bases, with 12 bases lying between them. The germline V gene encodes CDR1 SGHRS and CDR2 YFSETQ. The CDR3 runs to 14 residues. As DNA, the CDR3 is TGCGCCAGCAGCTCCTTCCCGGAGGCCTACGAGCAGTACTTC. Amino acids: CASSSFPEAYEQYF.

This chain links TRBV5-1 with TRBJ2-3, with TRBD2 matching over 9 bases. Looked up from germline, CDR1 is SGHRS and CDR2 is YFSETQ. With 3 bases clipped from V and 6 bases from J, the junction kept 5 bases outside the gene matches. The CDR3 runs 14 residues. DNA for the CDR3: TGCGCCAGCAGCTCGGGACTAGCCGCGGATACGCAGTATTTT. As protein: CASSSGLAADTQYF.

This clone was counted between two and nine times. The rearrangement joins TRBV11-3 to TRBJ2-2; perhaps TRBD1 as D (5 bases). The length of the CDR3 is 15 residues. Germline values: CDR1 SGHNT, CDR2 YENEEA. Deletions cut 4 bases from V and 2 bases from J, with 11 bases between. CDR3 coding DNA: TGTGCCAGCAGCTCAACGACAGTAAACACCGGGGAGCTGTTTTTT. It encodes CASSSTTVNTGELFF.